A single sample is the source of the 32 T cell receptor beta chains below, sequenced in a study of OX40 agonist ivuxolimab in advanced cancers. The method was immunoSEQ multiplex PCR; TCRdb's version includes in-frame clones alone and lacks a portion of them. This sample has about 80,000 clones, with around 87% found just once. The sequenced sample was CD4+ or CD8+ T cells sorted from blood, obtained in a trial of the OX40 agonist ivuxolimab. These receptor sequences come from an adult with an advanced solid tumor such as melanoma, head and neck, liver or kidney cancer.

This rearrangement joins TRBV7-8 to TRBJ1-2; 7 bases align to TRBD1. With V trimmed by 5 bases and J by 1 base, 1 base remained unmatched. This CDR3 has 13 amino acids. Germline V CDR1 and CDR2: SGHVS, FQNEAQ. CDR3 protein: CASSRDSNYGYTF. CDR3 sequence (DNA): TGTGCCAGCAGCCGGGACAGTAACTATGGCTACACCTTC. Variable domain in full (rest from reference TRBV7-8 and TRBJ1-2): GAGVSQSPRYKVAKRGQDVALRCDPISGHVSLFWYQQALGQGPEFLTYFQNEAQLDKSGLPSDRFFAERPEGSVSTLKIQRTQQEDSAVYLCASSRDSNYGYTFGSGTRLTVV.

The chain employs TRBV7-2 and TRBJ2-1; 13 positions agree with TRBD2. The CDR3 length is 17 residues. Germline lookup yields CDR1 SGHTA and CDR2 FQGNSA. With 5 bases clipped from V and 9 bases from J, the junction kept 13 bases outside the gene matches. For the CDR3, the DNA is TGTGCCAGCAGCGAGCCGGGACTAGCGGGAATCTGGGGTGAGCAGTTCTTC. Its protein is CASSEPGLAGIWGEQFF.

V gene TRBV18 combines with J gene TRBJ2-3; D gene uncertain. Germline V lookup: CDR1 KGHSH, CDR2 LQKENI. V was clipped by 6 bases and J by 2 bases, with 6 bases between them. The CDR3 is 12 residues long. In DNA, the CDR3 is TGTGCCAGCTCCCTTTTCACAGATACGCAGTATTTT. Encoded protein: CASSLFTDTQYF.

The V call is TRBV6-4, the J call TRBJ1-1; no clear D. This CDR3 region has 14 residues. The germline CDR1 and CDR2 sequences are MRHNA and SNTAGT. Trimming left V 0 bases short and J 5 bases short, with 10 bases between. The CDR3 spells CASSDSRGKTEAFF. The CDR3 DNA is TGTGCCAGCAGTGACTCGAGAGGGAAAACTGAAGCTTTCTTT.

The chain combines TRBV9 with TRBJ2-7, with 12 bases aligning to TRBD2. V was clipped by 4 bases and J by 4 bases; unmatched bases: 3. This CDR3 spans 14 amino acids. The germline CDR1 and CDR2 sequences are SGDLS and YYNGEE. The CDR3 loop is CASSPGLAGYEQYF. DNA of the CDR3: TGTGCCAGCAGCCCTGGACTAGCGGGGTACGAGCAGTACTTC.

The rearrangement links TRBV10-3 to TRBJ1-5, with a tentative D call TRBD1 (5 bases). Trimming took off 0 bases at V and 7 bases at J, with 19 bases between the two ends. This CDR3 has 17 residues. The V gene's germline CDR1 is ENHRY and CDR2 SYGVKD. This chain's CDR3 is CAISESDAGAVGQPQHF. CDR3 bases: TGTGCCATCAGTGAGTCGGATGCCGGGGCGGTGGGACAGCCCCAGCATTTT.

V is TRBV6-5 and J is TRBJ1-2; 7 positions agree with TRBD1. CDR1 is MNHEY, CDR2 SVGAGI, per germline. The CDR3 is made up of 13 amino acids. The V segment lost 4 bases and the J segment 7 bases; nucleotides outside the gene matches: 6. CDR3 nucleotides: TGTGCCAGCAGTTTCTCCGGGACAGTTGGCTACACCTTC. Translation: CASSFSGTVGYTF.

The chain employs TRBV4-2 and TRBJ2-1; D may be TRBD2 (6 bases). The V end was cut by 4 bases, the J end by 6 bases, with 25 bases between. The germline gives CDR1 LGHNA, CDR2 YNFKEQ. This CDR3 has 18 amino acids. CDR3 protein: CASSPPRAGVLLGNEQFF. The CDR3 DNA reads TGTGCCAGCAGCCCCCCCCGAGCGGGCGTTTTGTTGGGCAATGAGCAGTTCTTC.

The chain joins TRBV7-2 to TRBJ2-5; 10 positions agree with TRBD1. Germline-derived CDR1 and CDR2 are SGHTA and FQGNSA. This CDR3 comprises 16 residues. The V and J ends lost 5 bases and 5 bases, in that order; junction bases with no gene match: 11. CDR3 DNA: TGTGCCAGCAGCCCAACCCCGACAGGGGGCAGCGAGACCCAGTACTTC. This gives the protein CASSPTPTGGSETQYF. The whole variable domain, remainder taken from reference TRBV7-2 and TRBJ2-5, is GAGVSQSPSNKVTEKGKDVELRCDPISGHTALYWYRQSLGQGLEFLIYFQGNSAPDKSGLPSDRFSAERTGGSVSTLTIQRTQQEDSAVYLCASSPTPTGGSETQYFGPGTRLLVL.

The chain is built from TRBV7-2 and TRBJ1-5; no clear D gene. The V end lost 1 base, the J end lost 6 bases, and 10 bases lay between the germline ends. Germline V gene lookup returns CDR1 SGHTA and CDR2 FQGNSA. The CDR3 spans 14 residues. CDR3 residues: CASSLVGFGQPQHF. The DNA of the CDR3 is TGTGCCAGCAGCTTAGTTGGGTTTGGTCAGCCCCAGCATTTT.

V usage is TRBV6-1 and J usage is TRBJ1-5; a weak D match, TRBD1 (5 bases). Germline-derived CDR1 and CDR2 are MNHNS and SASEGT. The V end lost 4 bases, the J end lost 3 bases, and 10 bases lay between the germline ends. The CDR3 runs to 14 residues. The CDR3 nucleotides are TGTGCCAGCAGTGGACAGATAATCAATCAGCCCCAGCATTTT. Residues: CASSGQIINQPQHF.

This chain links TRBV30 with TRBJ2-1, with TRBD2 matching over 10 bases. This CDR3 is built from 14 residues. Germline V gene lookup returns CDR1 GTSNPN and CDR2 SVGIG (reference sequence). V trimming: 4 bases; J trimming: 7 bases; junction bases outside the gene matches: 7. The CDR3 sequence: CAWTSGRHENEQFF. In DNA, the CDR3 is TGTGCCTGGACTAGCGGGAGACATGAGAATGAGCAGTTCTTC.

This clone has a single count. The chain couples TRBV7-2 to TRBJ2-3, with D possibly TRBD2 on 7 matching bases. This CDR3 comprises 15 residues. Germline assignment: CDR1 SGHTA and CDR2 FQGNSA. Trimming cost V 2 bases and J 5 bases, with 14 bases left between them. CDR3 nucleotide sequence: TGTGCCAGCAGCTTAAAGGGGGGGATCGTAGATACGCAGTATTTT. Translating gives CASSLKGGIVDTQYF.

The V call is TRBV15, the J call TRBJ2-6; 11 positions agree with TRBD1. The CDR3 has 17 residues. J gave up 2 bases and V 2 bases, and 2 bases lay outside the gene matches. Germline CDR1 and CDR2: LNHNV and YYDKDF (reference sequence). Written as DNA, the CDR3 is TGTGCCACCAGCAGAAGGACAGGGGGCACTGGGGCCAACGTCCTGACTTTC. Protein product: CATSRRTGGTGANVLTF.

For the CDR3, the DNA is TGTGCCAGCAGCTTTGAACTAGGGTTGGGTACGCAGTATTTT. It is translated as CASSFELGLGTQYF. The rearrangement joins TRBV7-2 to TRBJ2-3, with D tentatively TRBD2 (5 bases). CDR1 and CDR2 (germline): SGHTA, FQGNSA. V dropped 3 bases and J dropped 8 bases, with 15 bases sitting between them. The CDR3 runs 14 residues.

The V call is TRBV7-2, the J call TRBJ2-5; possibly TRBD1 for D (6 bases). This CDR3 has 14 residues. Germline V lookup: CDR1 SGHTA, CDR2 FQGNSA. Trimming stripped 5 bases from V and 4 bases from J, with 14 bases between. The CDR3 nucleotides are TGTGCCAGCAGCGCTCTCAGGGGAGTAGAGACCCAGTACTTC. It specifies CASSALRGVETQYF.

The chain combines TRBV28 with TRBJ1-5, with TRBD1 identical over 8 bases. The germline V gene encodes CDR1 MDHEN and CDR2 SYDVKM. The CDR3 spans 16 residues. V dropped 6 bases and J dropped 6; count of bases not matched to a gene: 13. This CDR3 is CASSLNQGAGGQPQHF. The CDR3 DNA reads as TGTGCCAGCAGCCTAAATCAGGGGGCTGGGGGTCAGCCCCAGCATTTT.

This clone was recorded only once. The rearrangement joins TRBV6-1 to TRBJ1-2; TRBD1 matches at 10 bases. Germline CDR1 is MNHNS and CDR2 is SASEGT. The CDR3 runs to 15 residues. V lost 6 bases to trimming and J lost 8 bases; unmatched junction nucleotides: 12. CDR3 residues: CASRGTGEKNGGYTF. The CDR3 nucleotides read TGTGCCAGCAGGGGGACAGGGGAGAAGAACGGCGGCTACACCTTC.

V and J are TRBV28 and TRBJ1-4; TRBD1 might be the D (5 bases). Trimming left V 7 bases short and J 4 bases short, with 13 bases between. The germline CDR1 and CDR2 sequences are MDHEN and SYDVKM. The CDR3 spans 14 residues. CDR3 in amino acids: CASTPGGNNEKLFF. The CDR3 DNA is TGTGCCAGCACCCCTGGGGGGAATAATGAAAAACTGTTTTTT.

This chain links TRBV15 with TRBJ1-5; TRBD1 aligns across 8 bases. The germline V gene encodes CDR1 LNHNV and CDR2 YYDKDF (reference sequence). V lost 5 bases, J lost 6 bases, and 18 bases stayed unmatched. The CDR3 loop spans 18 amino acids. The CDR3 loop reads CATSPRGKDREIGQPQHF. Written as DNA, the CDR3 is TGTGCCACCAGCCCGAGGGGAAAGGACAGGGAGATAGGTCAGCCCCAGCATTTT.

This chain links TRBV28 with TRBJ1-4, with 9 bases aligning to TRBD1. Germline CDR1 is MDHEN and CDR2 is SYDVKM. CDR3 length: 16 amino acids. V was clipped by 5 bases and J by 1 base; unmatched bases: 5. The CDR3 DNA is TGTGCCAGCAGTGCGGGACAGGGTCTAACTAATGAAAAACTGTTTTTT. Its translation: CASSAGQGLTNEKLFF.

CDR3: CASKGTGEKLFF. CDR3 in DNA: TGTGCCAGCAAAGGGACAGGGGAAAAACTGTTTTTT. The rearrangement links TRBV2 to TRBJ1-4, with TRBD1 matching over 9 bases. The CDR3 covers 12 residues. CDR1 and CDR2 from the germline V gene are SNHLY and FYNNEI. With 7 bases clipped from V and 8 bases from J, the junction kept 2 bases outside the gene matches.

This clone was recorded a few times. V usage is TRBV19 and J usage is TRBJ2-3; the D gene is possibly TRBD1 (5 bases). Per the germline V gene, CDR1 is LNHDA and CDR2 is SQIVND (reference sequence). Trimming cost V 7 bases and J 0 bases, with 14 bases left between them. The CDR3 has 15 amino acids. The CDR3 DNA follows: TGTGCCAGTATGAAGGGCAGGGCAAGCACAGATACGCAGTATTTT. It codes for CASMKGRASTDTQYF.

The rearrangement joins TRBV14 to TRBJ1-6; D may be TRBD1 (6 bases). Germline CDR1 is SGHDN and CDR2 is FVKESK. The CDR3 is 13 amino acids. The germline V and J ends were trimmed by 1 base and 14 bases, with 12 bases remaining between them. CDR3 in DNA: TGTGCCAGCAGCCAAGCAGGAGGGGGGACCCTCCACTTT. Translating gives CASSQAGGGTLHF.

The chain has TRBV11-2 and TRBJ2-5, with unresolved D. Trimming pared 0 bases from V and 10 bases from J, leaving 6 bases between. The CDR3 sequence is 11 residues long. The germline CDR1 and CDR2 sequences are SGHAT and FQNNGV. Here the CDR3 DNA reads TGTGCCAGCAGCTTAGATTCATACCAGTACTTC. It translates to CASSLDSYQYF.

The V call is TRBV5-1, the J call TRBJ2-1, with 7 bases lining up with TRBD1. The ends lost 1 base at V and 4 bases at J; junction bases unmatched: 5. The CDR3 extends over 15 amino acids. Looked up from germline, CDR1 is SGHRS and CDR2 is YFSETQ. CDR3 protein: CASSLLGGSYNEQFF. The CDR3 nucleotides are TGCGCCAGCAGCTTGCTAGGGGGCTCTTACAATGAGCAGTTCTTC.

This clone was observed a few times. The rearrangement links TRBV11-2 to TRBJ1-2; D is possibly TRBD1 (6 bases). The CDR3 extends over 16 amino acids. V was pared by 5 bases and J by 3 bases, with 19 bases between. CDR1 SGHAT and CDR2 FQNNGV come from the germline V gene. The CDR3 sequence is CASSGRGGIGDYGYTF. In DNA, the CDR3 is TGTGCCAGCAGCGGGCGGGGGGGCATTGGTGACTATGGCTACACCTTC.

CDR3 nucleotide sequence: TGCGCCAGCAGCCAAGAAACGACGAATACGCAGTATTTT. Amino acid sequence: CASSQETTNTQYF. The V and J genes are TRBV4-3 and TRBJ2-3; D ambiguous. CDR1 is LGHNA, CDR2 YSLEER, per germline. V was cut by 0 bases and J by 7 bases, with 8 bases left in between. The CDR3 is made up of 13 amino acids.

This sequence joins TRBV2 and TRBJ2-1; D is possibly TRBD1 (7 bases). V lost 6 bases and J lost 2, with 14 bases in between. This CDR3 spans 15 amino acids. Germline CDR1 SNHLY, CDR2 FYNNEI. The CDR3 region has the DNA TGTGCCAGCAGCCTACTCAGGGGGGCCTACAATGAGCAGTTCTTC. Translation gives CASSLLRGAYNEQFF.

The rearrangement joins TRBV6-1 to TRBJ1-1; 9 nucleotides agree with TRBD1. Germline V lookup: CDR1 MNHNS, CDR2 SASEGT. This CDR3 contains 14 residues. J lost 5 bases, V lost 7 bases, and 8 bases had no gene match. This chain's CDR3 is CASTLDRGGTEAFF. As DNA, the CDR3 is TGTGCCAGCACCTTGGACAGGGGAGGAACTGAAGCTTTCTTT.

The rearrangement uses TRBV9 and TRBJ2-5; 10 nucleotides align to TRBD2. This CDR3 is 16 amino acids long. CDR1 and CDR2 from the germline V gene are SGDLS and YYNGEE. J gave up 5 bases and V 4 bases, and 11 bases lay outside the gene matches. CDR3 region: CASSPLLAGRRETQYF. In DNA, the CDR3 is TGTGCCAGCAGCCCGCTACTAGCGGGAAGACGGGAGACCCAGTACTTC.

This sequence joins TRBV28 and TRBJ1-2; no clear D. CDR1 is MDHEN, CDR2 SYDVKM, per germline. The CDR3 loop spans 13 amino acids. Between the trimmed V and J ends, which lost 8 bases and 8 bases, there was a span of 18 bases. The CDR3 bases are TGTGCCAGCGCGCTCCCTACTGGGCTGGGCTACACCTTC. It encodes CASALPTGLGYTF.